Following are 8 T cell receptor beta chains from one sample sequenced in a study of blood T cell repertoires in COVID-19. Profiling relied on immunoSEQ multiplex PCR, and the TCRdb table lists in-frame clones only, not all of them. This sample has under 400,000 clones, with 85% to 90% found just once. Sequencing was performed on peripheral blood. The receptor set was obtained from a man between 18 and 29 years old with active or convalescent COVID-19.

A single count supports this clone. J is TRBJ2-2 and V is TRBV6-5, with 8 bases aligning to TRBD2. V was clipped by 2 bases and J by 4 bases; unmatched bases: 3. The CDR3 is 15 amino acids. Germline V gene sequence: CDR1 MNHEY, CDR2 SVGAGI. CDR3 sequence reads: CASSYLGLGTGELFF. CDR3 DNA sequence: TGTGCCAGCAGTTACCTGGGACTAGGCACCGGGGAGCTGTTTTTT.

The CDR3 DNA is TGTGCCATCCAGGGGAAACTAGCGGGGGGCACAGATACGCAGTATTTT. Protein: CAIQGKLAGGTDTQYF. The chain combines TRBV7-9 with TRBJ2-3, with TRBD2 matching over 11 bases. This CDR3 is built from 16 residues. With 10 bases clipped from V and 1 base from J, the junction kept 10 bases outside the gene matches. Germline CDR1 is SEHNR and CDR2 is FQNEAQ (reference sequence).

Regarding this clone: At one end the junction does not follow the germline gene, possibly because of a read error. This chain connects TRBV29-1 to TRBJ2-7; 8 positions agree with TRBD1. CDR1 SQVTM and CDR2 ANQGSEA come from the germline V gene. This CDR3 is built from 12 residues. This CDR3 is CSVGTGSSEQYF. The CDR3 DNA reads TGCAGCGTTGGGACAGGGTCCTCCGAGCAGTACTTC.

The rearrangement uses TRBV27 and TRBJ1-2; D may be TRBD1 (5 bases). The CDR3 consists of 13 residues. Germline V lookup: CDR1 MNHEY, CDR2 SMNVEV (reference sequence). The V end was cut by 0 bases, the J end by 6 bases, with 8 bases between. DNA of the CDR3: TGTGCCAGCAGTTTATCAGGGGCGAATGGCTACACCTTC. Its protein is CASSLSGANGYTF.

As DNA, the CDR3 is TGTGCCAGCAGTTACTCGGGCAGGGAACGTGAAAAACTGTTTTTT. Translating gives CASSYSGREREKLFF. This chain connects TRBV6-5 to TRBJ1-4; D may be TRBD1 (5 bases). CDR1 MNHEY and CDR2 SVGAGI come from the germline V gene. The V end lost 0 bases, the J end lost 7 bases, and 12 bases lay between the germline ends. The CDR3 length is 15 residues.

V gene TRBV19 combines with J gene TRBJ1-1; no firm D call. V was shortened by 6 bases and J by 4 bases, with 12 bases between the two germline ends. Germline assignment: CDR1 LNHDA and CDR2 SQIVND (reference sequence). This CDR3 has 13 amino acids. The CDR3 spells CASSPGFSTEAFF. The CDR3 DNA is TGTGCCAGTAGCCCCGGTTTTAGCACTGAAGCTTTCTTT.

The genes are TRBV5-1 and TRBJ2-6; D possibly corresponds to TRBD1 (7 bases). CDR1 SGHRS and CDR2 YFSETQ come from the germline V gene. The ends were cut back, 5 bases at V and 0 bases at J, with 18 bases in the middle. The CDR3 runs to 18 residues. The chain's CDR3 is CASSGGGTAYSGANVLTF. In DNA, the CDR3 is TGCGCCAGCAGTGGGGGCGGGACAGCTTACTCTGGGGCCAACGTCCTGACTTTC.

The CDR3 here is CASKAANTEAFF. CDR3 nucleotide sequence: TGTGCCAGCAAAGCGGCGAACACTGAAGCTTTCTTT. The gene calls are TRBV27 and TRBJ1-1; D gene unclear. With 7 bases removed from V and 1 base from J, the gap between germline ends came to 7 bases. The length of the CDR3 is 12 residues. Germline CDR1 is MNHEY and CDR2 is SMNVEV (reference sequence).